Shown below are 18 T cell receptor beta chains from a single sample sequenced in a study of T cells in Graves' hyperthyroidism and ophthalmopathy. Template material for amplifying TCR beta CDR3 regions consisted of RNA transcripts. The HTBI primer set served for first-round RT-PCR of the TCR CDR3. Each CDR3 protein gets one entry after TCRdb re-called the multiplex PCR reads with MiXCR. The sample includes approximately 350,000 distinct CDR3 sequences, 12% to 15% seen only once; the top ten take roughly 19%. Material for sequencing was blood. These receptors were collected from a woman aged 60 to 75 with Graves' ophthalmopathy.

This clonotype was counted at least ten times. The rearrangement joins TRBV2 to TRBJ2-2; D uncertain. The CDR3 runs to 14 residues. The V end was cut by 1 base, the J end by 7 bases, with 10 bases between. CDR1 is SNHLY, CDR2 FYNNEI, per germline. CDR3 bases: TGTGCCAGCAGTGAAGAGCTAGGTGTCGGGGAGCTGTTTTTT. Its translation: CASSEELGVGELFF.

There are many counts of this clonotype. The chain uses TRBV3-1 and TRBJ2-1; D might be TRBD1 (5 bases). V was shortened by 4 bases and J by 2 bases, with 9 bases between the two germline ends. CDR3 size: 14 residues. CDR1 is LGHDT and CDR2 is YNNKEL in the germline V gene (reference sequence). The CDR3 region has the DNA TGTGCCAGCAGCCTGACGGACACCTACAATGAGCAGTTCTTC. Its protein is CASSLTDTYNEQFF.

The chain employs TRBV3-1 and TRBJ1-1, with a tentative D call TRBD1 (6 bases). Per the germline V gene, CDR1 is LGHDT and CDR2 is YNNKEL (reference sequence). The CDR3 runs 15 residues. Between the trimmed V and J ends, which lost 0 bases and 1 base, there was a span of 9 bases. In DNA, the CDR3 is TGTGCCAGCAGCCAAGATGGGGGGGCGAACACTGAAGCTTTCTTT. Its protein is CASSQDGGANTEAFF. The full variable domain, its missing parts supplied by reference TRBV3-1 and TRBJ1-1, is DTAVSQTPKYLVTQMGNDKSIKCEQNLGHDTMYWYKQDSKKFLKIMFSYNNKELIINETVPNRFSPKSPDKAHLNLHINSLELGDSAVYFCASSQDGGANTEAFFGQGTRLTVV.

CDR3 in amino acids: CASSIMDGSYEQYF. Here the CDR3 DNA reads TGTGCCAGCAGTATAATGGACGGTTCCTACGAGCAGTACTTC. The genes are TRBV6-1 and TRBJ2-7; D unclear. The ends were cut back, 5 bases at V and 1 base at J, with 12 bases in the middle. This CDR3 spans 14 amino acids. Germline V gene data show CDR1 as MNHNS and CDR2 as SASEGT.

CDR3 DNA sequence: TGTGCCAGCAGACGTCAGGGGAGCTCTGGAAACACCATATATTTT. Translating gives CASRRQGSSGNTIYF. The V and J genes are TRBV7-2 and TRBJ1-3, with a possible D match to TRBD1 (6 bases). The CDR3 extends over 15 amino acids. With 6 bases removed from V and 0 bases from J, the gap between germline ends came to 12 bases. In germline, CDR1 is SGHTA, CDR2 FQGNSA.

J is TRBJ2-3 and V is TRBV20-1; 13 bases fit TRBD2. Germline V lookup: CDR1 DFQATT, CDR2 SNEGSKA (reference sequence). This CDR3 comprises 19 residues. Germline trimming cut 0 bases from V and 3 bases from J; bases unmatched to any gene: 12. In DNA, the CDR3 is TGCAGTGCTAGAGATTGGGGACTAGCGGGATGGGTTGGTACAGATACGCAGTATTTT. Its protein product is CSARDWGLAGWVGTDTQYF.

This clonotype has ten or more counts. The chain carries TRBV28 and TRBJ2-7; D is possibly TRBD1 (6 bases). The CDR3 runs 14 residues. Trimming cost V 4 bases and J 7 bases, with 17 bases left between them. Per the germline V gene, CDR1 is MDHEN and CDR2 is SYDVKM. CDR3 nucleotides: TGTGCCAGCAGTTCCTACAGGGAGCCTCGTGAGCAGTACTTC. This translates into CASSSYREPREQYF. Together with reference TRBV28 and TRBJ2-7, the CDR3 gives the full variable domain: DVKVTQSSRYLVKRTGEKVFLECVQDMDHENMFWYRQDPGLGLRLIYFSYDVKMKEKGDIPEGYSVSREKKERFSLILESASTNQTSMYLCASSSYREPREQYFGPGTRLTVT.

This clonotype was seen a handful of times. A much larger clone differs by one base, so this may be a read error. The conserved phenylalanine or tryptophan normally closing the CDR3 is absent here, so this likely arose from a read error. This chain links TRBV2 with TRBJ2-5; D is possibly TRBD2 (5 bases). Trimming shortened V by 5 bases and J by 2 bases, and 15 bases separated the two germline ends. CDR1 is SNHLY and CDR2 is FYNNEI in the germline V gene. This CDR3 is built from 15 residues. DNA of the CDR3: TGTGCCAGCAGTCGGAAGATTGGAGGACAAGAGACCCAGTACCTC. Translation gives CASSRKIGGQETQYL.

The sample holds many counts of this clonotype. The chain joins TRBV9 to TRBJ1-3; D is ambiguous. Germline CDR1 reads SGDLS; CDR2 reads YYNGEE. Trimming took off 0 bases at V and 0 bases at J, with 16 bases between the two ends. The CDR3 is 18 residues long. In DNA, the CDR3 is TGTGCCAGCAGCGTAGCCCCCCTGGCAAGTACCTCTGGAAACACCATATATTTT. Its protein product is CASSVAPLASTSGNTIYF. Combining the CDR3 with reference TRBV9 and TRBJ1-3 gives the whole variable domain DSGVTQTPKHLITATGQRVTLRCSPRSGDLSVYWYQQSLDQGLQFLIQYYNGEERAKGNILERFSAQQFPDLHSELNLSSLELGDSALYFCASSVAPLASTSGNTIYFGEGSWLTVV.

Many counts were recorded for this clonotype. V is TRBV30 and J is TRBJ1-2; 10 bases map to TRBD1. Germline trimming cut 4 bases from V and 1 base from J; bases unmatched to any gene: 3. Germline V CDR1 and CDR2: GTSNPN, SVGIG (reference sequence). The CDR3 length is 14 residues. CDR3 in DNA: TGTGCCTGGACCCGGGACAGGGGTAACTATGGCTACACCTTC. It translates to CAWTRDRGNYGYTF.

This clonotype was recorded at least ten times. The CDR3 DNA sequence: TGTGCTAGTGGTTTGGTAACCGGGAGACAGGACAATGAGCAGTTCTTC. Amino acid sequence: CASGLVTGRQDNEQFF. The J gene is TRBJ2-1, the V gene TRBV12-5, with D perhaps TRBD1 or TRBD2 (6 bases each). This CDR3 is built from 16 residues. Germline assignment: CDR1 LGHNT and CDR2 FRNRAP. The V end was cut by 0 bases, the J end by 5 bases, with 14 bases between.

This clonotype came up once. The chain employs TRBV19 and TRBJ2-3; 7 bases are shared with TRBD2. The germline gives CDR1 LNHDA, CDR2 SQIVND (reference sequence). The CDR3 is 16 amino acids. J was trimmed by 0 bases and V by 9 bases; bases with no gene match: 12. The CDR3 DNA follows: TGTGCCAGCAAGACGGCGACTAGCCCGAGCACAGATACGCAGTATTTT. Encoded protein: CASKTATSPSTDTQYF.

This clonotype was seen only a few times. The CDR3 here is CASRPGWSFLSTDTQYF. CDR3 nucleotide sequence: TGTGCCAGCAGACCTGGCTGGAGTTTCTTAAGCACAGATACGCAGTATTTT. V is TRBV6-1 and J is TRBJ2-3; D is undetermined. Germline V gives CDR1 MNHNS, CDR2 SASEGT. There are 17 residues in the CDR3. The V end lost 6 bases, the J end lost 0 bases, and 19 bases lay between the germline ends.

In this sample, this clonotype turned up many times. CDR3 in DNA: TGTGCCAGCAGCGGGCGACTTGCGGGAGGGCAGGAGACCCAGTACTTC. It specifies CASSGRLAGGQETQYF. The chain links TRBV11-2 to TRBJ2-5; the match to TRBD2 covers 9 bases. Germline CDR1 is SGHAT and CDR2 is FQNNGV. V gave up 5 bases and J gave up 5 bases; unmatched junction bases: 12. This CDR3 region has 16 residues.

This clonotype showed up just a few times. This may stem from a read error, because a much larger clone lies one nucleotide away. CDR3 residues: CASSLLGGRFYEQYF. The CDR3 bases are TGTGCCAGCAGTTTATTGGGCGGTCGCTTCTACGAGCAGTACTTC. The J gene is TRBJ2-7, the V gene TRBV28, with D uncertain. V dropped 1 base and J dropped 3 bases, with 13 bases sitting between them. Germline V CDR1 and CDR2: MDHEN, SYDVKM. This CDR3 has 15 amino acids.

This clonotype was seen ten or more times. This chain links TRBV2 with TRBJ1-1; D perhaps matches TRBD1 (5 bases). Trimming removed 11 bases at V and 0 bases at J, with 13 bases between. CDR3 size: 13 residues. CDR1 is SNHLY and CDR2 is FYNNEI in the germline V gene. The CDR3 DNA is TGTGCCGGGGGAAGGCAATTGAACACTGAAGCTTTCTTT. Its protein is CAGGRQLNTEAFF.

This clonotype was counted ten times or more. The rearrangement uses TRBV7-2 and TRBJ2-7; no definite D call. CDR3 length: 15 residues. The germline gives CDR1 SGHTA, CDR2 FQGNSA. V lost 1 base, J lost 4 bases, and 14 bases lay in between. The CDR3 DNA reads TGTGCCAGCAGCTTAGACGGGCTCATGGGTTACGAGCAGTACTTC. Protein: CASSLDGLMGYEQYF.

The rearrangement joins TRBV27 to TRBJ1-6; TRBD1 matches 7 bases. Germline CDR1 MNHEY, CDR2 SMNVEV (reference sequence). With V trimmed by 7 bases and J by 7 bases, 7 bases remained unmatched. The CDR3 has 14 amino acids. The CDR3 DNA is TGTGCCAGCACTTCGACAGGGTGGAATTCACCCCTCCACTTT. It codes for CASTSTGWNSPLHF.